This TCR beta chain appears in the sequencing data of a study of shared clonotypes between healthy human individuals. Whole-study context: Sampling drew on donors who were a couple of women and a few men aged 18 to 49. General study findings and limits: On the whole, naive subsets had larger estimated richness than memory subsets had.

The run depth of the assay was deep. The protocol was immunoSEQ multiplex PCR, while the TCRdb copy is restricted to in-frame clones and leaves out a portion. This sample has about 600,000 clones, with roughly 97% found just once. With respect to this clone: Antigen specificity is unknown.

The V end was cut by 4 bases, the J end by 3 bases, with 12 bases between. CDR1 LNHDA and CDR2 SQIVND come from the germline V gene (reference sequence). The CDR3 has 14 amino acids. J is TRBJ1-1 and V is TRBV19; D ambiguous. The source is a young woman in good health. Sequencing used naive CD4+ T cells sorted from blood. Subset meaning: CD45RA+ positively selected. The CDR3 nucleotides read TGTGCCAGTAGTAGATTGGGGTCGGACACTGAAGCTTTCTTT. This gives the protein CASSRLGSDTEAFF.